The source of this T cell receptor beta chain is a study of OX40 agonist ivuxolimab in advanced cancers. Study conclusions and caveats: The study observed clonal expansion of CD4+ and CD8+ blood T cells by week 6 at 0.1 to 3.0 mg/kg.

This clone has just one count. Its antigen is as yet unknown. Repertoires were generated with immunoSEQ multiplex PCR, while TCRdb's copy carries only in-frame clones and drops some. The repertoire holds fewer than 70,000 clones, with about 90% as singletons. The cohort excluded patients with autoimmune disease history or systemic immunosuppression. Trimming pared 5 bases from V and 6 bases from J, leaving 9 bases between. The CDR3 contains 12 residues. Germline CDR1 reads MDHEN; CDR2 reads SYDVKM. This receptor was taken from an adult with an advanced solid tumor such as melanoma, head and neck, liver or kidney cancer. The chain uses TRBV28 and TRBJ2-3; D uncertain. Sequences were derived from CD4+ or CD8+ T cells sorted from blood, sampled in a trial of the OX40 agonist ivuxolimab. The CDR3 here is CASSLYGDTQYF. The CDR3 DNA sequence: TGTGCCAGCAGTCTTTATGGGGATACGCAGTATTTT.